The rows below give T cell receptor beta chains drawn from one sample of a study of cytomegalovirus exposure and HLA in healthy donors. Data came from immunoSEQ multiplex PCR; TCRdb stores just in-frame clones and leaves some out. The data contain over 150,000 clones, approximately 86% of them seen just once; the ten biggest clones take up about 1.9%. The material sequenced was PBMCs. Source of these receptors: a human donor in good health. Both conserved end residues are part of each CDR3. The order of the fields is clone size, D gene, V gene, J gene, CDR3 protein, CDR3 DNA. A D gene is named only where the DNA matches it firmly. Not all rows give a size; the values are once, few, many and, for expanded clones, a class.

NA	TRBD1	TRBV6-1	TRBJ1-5	CASSEGQFLNQPQHF	TGTGCCAGCAGTGAGGGACAGTTCCTCAATCAGCCCCAGCATTTT
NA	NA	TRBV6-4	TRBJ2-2	CASSAQGNTGELFF	TGTGCCAGCAGTGCCCAGGGGAACACCGGGGAGCTGTTTTTT
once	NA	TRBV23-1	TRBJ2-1	CASSPIQVNEQFF	TGCGCCAGCAGTCCCATACAGGTAAATGAGCAGTTCTTC
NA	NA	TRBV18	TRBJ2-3	CASSPPRPTDTQYF	TGTGCCAGCTCACCCCCGCGCCCAACAGATACGCAGTATTTT
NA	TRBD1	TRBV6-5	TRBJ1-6	CASSYYTGERSPLHF	TGTGCCAGCAGTTACTATACAGGGGAGCGTTCACCCCTCCACTTT
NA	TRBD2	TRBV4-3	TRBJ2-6	CASSQDGRGRFSGANVLTF	TGCGCCAGCAGCCAAGATGGGCGGGGGAGATTCTCTGGGGCCAACGTCCTGACTTTC
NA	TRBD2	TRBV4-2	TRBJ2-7	CASSRRREETYEQYF	TGTGCCAGCAGTCGGAGGCGGGAGGAAACTTACGAGCAGTACTTC
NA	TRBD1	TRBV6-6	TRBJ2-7	CASTAPGQSSYEQYF	TGTGCCAGCACGGCTCCGGGACAGAGCTCCTACGAGCAGTACTTC
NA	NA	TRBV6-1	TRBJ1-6	CASKRDSNSPLHF	TGTGCCAGCAAGCGGGATTCCAATTCACCCCTCCACTTT
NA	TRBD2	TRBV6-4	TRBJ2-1	CASSPSLAGDINEQFF	TGTGCCAGCAGCCCCTCCCTAGCGGGAGATATCAATGAGCAGTTCTTC
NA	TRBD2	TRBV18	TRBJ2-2	CASSIIAGANTGELFF	TGTGCCAGCTCAATTATAGCGGGAGCAAACACCGGGGAGCTGTTTTTT
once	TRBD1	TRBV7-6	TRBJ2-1	CASSLGQGVYNEQFF	TGTGCCAGCAGCTTGGGACAGGGAGTCTACAATGAGCAGTTCTTC
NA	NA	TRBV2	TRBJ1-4	CASSGNRATNEKLFF	TGTGCCAGCAGTGGGAACAGGGCAACTAATGAAAAACTGTTTTTT
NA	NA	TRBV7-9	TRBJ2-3	CASTLGLSGDTQYF	TGTGCCAGCACCCTAGGACTCTCGGGAGATACGCAGTATTTT
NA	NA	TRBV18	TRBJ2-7	CASSPLMFGSGSYEQYF	TGTGCCAGCTCACCCCTCATGTTTGGGAGTGGGTCCTACGAGCAGTACTTC
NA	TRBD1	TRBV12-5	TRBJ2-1	CASMFYRGQGEQFF	TGTGCTAGCATGTTTTACAGGGGGCAAGGTGAGCAGTTCTTC
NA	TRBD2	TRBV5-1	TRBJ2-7	CASSGGLAGRNYEQYF	TGCGCCAGCAGCGGGGGACTAGCGGGGCGAAACTACGAGCAGTACTTC
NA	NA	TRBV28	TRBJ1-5	CASSLAGMGNQPQHF	TGTGCCAGCAGTTTAGCAGGGATGGGCAATCAGCCCCAGCATTTT
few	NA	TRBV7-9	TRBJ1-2	CASSPGQLYGYTF	TGTGCCAGCAGCCCTGGACAGTTATATGGCTACACCTTC
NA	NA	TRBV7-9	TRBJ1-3	CASSPGQSHSGNTIYF	TGTGCCAGCAGCCCCGGACAGTCCCACTCTGGAAACACCATATATTTT
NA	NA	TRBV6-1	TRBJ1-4	CASSETGLGEKLFF	TGTGCCAGCAGTGAAACAGGGTTGGGCGAAAAACTGTTTTTT
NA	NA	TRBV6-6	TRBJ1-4	CASSRTAGTTNEKLFF	TGTGCCAGCAGTAGGACAGCCGGCACAACTAATGAAAAACTGTTTTTT
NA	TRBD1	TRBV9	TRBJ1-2	CASSVGGQGNYGYTF	TGTGCCAGCAGCGTAGGGGGACAGGGTAACTATGGCTACACCTTC
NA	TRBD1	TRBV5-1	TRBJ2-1	CASSLTLTGGGEQFF	TGCGCCAGCAGCTTGACCCTGACAGGGGGGGGAGAGCAGTTCTTC
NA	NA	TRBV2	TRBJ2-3	CASSETPSWDTQYF	TGTGCCAGCAGTGAAACACCGTCCTGGGATACGCAGTATTTT
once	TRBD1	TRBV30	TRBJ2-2	CAWTSTGTGELFF	TGTGCCTGGACTTCGACAGGGACCGGGGAGCTGTTTTTT
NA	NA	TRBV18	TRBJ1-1	CASSPNPGDTEAFF	TGTGCCAGCTCACCTAACCCAGGGGACACTGAAGCTTTCTTT
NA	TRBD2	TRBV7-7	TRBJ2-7	CASSPTPLGLAGVGEQYF	TGTGCCAGCAGCCCGACACCACTGGGACTAGCGGGAGTGGGCGAGCAGTACTTC
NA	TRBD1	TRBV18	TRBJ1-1	CASSPQGQVNTEAFF	TGTGCCAGCTCACCACAGGGACAGGTGAACACTGAAGCTTTCTTT
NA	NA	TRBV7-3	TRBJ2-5	CASSPTDSQETQYF	TGTGCCAGCAGCCCCACGGACAGTCAAGAGACCCAGTACTTC
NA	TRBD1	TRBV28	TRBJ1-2	CASSLSGTAVYGYTF	TGTGCCAGCAGTTTATCCGGGACAGCTGTCTATGGCTACACCTTC
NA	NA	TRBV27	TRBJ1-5	CASRTSGNQLSNQPQHF	TGTGCCAGCAGAACATCGGGGAACCAACTTAGCAATCAGCCCCAGCATTTT
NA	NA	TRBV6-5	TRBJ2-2	CASRWGGTGELFF	TGTGCCAGCCGGTGGGGCGGCACCGGGGAGCTGTTTTTT
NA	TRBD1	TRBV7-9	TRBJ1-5	CASSFTGAQPQHF	TGTGCCAGCAGCTTTACAGGGGCTCAGCCCCAGCATTTT
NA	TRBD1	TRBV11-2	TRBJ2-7	CASKPWGTGHHSYEQYF	TGTGCCAGCAAGCCTTGGGGGACAGGTCATCATTCCTACGAGCAGTACTTC
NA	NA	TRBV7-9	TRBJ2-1	CASSLARYNEQFF	TGTGCCAGCAGCTTAGCCCGCTACAATGAGCAGTTCTTC
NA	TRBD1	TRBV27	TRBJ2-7	CASSLSVTGDYEQYF	TGTGCCAGCAGTTTGTCGGTGACAGGGGACTACGAGCAGTACTTC
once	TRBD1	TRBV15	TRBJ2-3	CATSRDRAADTQYF	TGTGCCACCAGTAGAGACAGGGCCGCAGATACGCAGTATTTT
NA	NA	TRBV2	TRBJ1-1	CASKGLETGHTEAFF	TGTGCCAGCAAAGGGCTTGAGACAGGCCACACTGAAGCTTTCTTT
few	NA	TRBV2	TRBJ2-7	CASLGEPYEQYF	TGTGCCAGCCTCGGGGAGCCCTACGAGCAGTACTTC
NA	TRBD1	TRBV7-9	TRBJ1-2	CASSSDRANYGYTF	TGTGCCAGCAGTTCGGACAGGGCTAACTATGGCTACACCTTC
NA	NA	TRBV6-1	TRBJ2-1	CASSRGLVAYNEQFF	TGTGCCAGCAGTCGCGGTCTTGTCGCCTACAATGAGCAGTTCTTC
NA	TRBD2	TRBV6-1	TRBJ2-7	CASSPGGTTSYEQYF	TGTGCCAGCAGCCCCGGGGGGACTACCTCCTACGAGCAGTACTTC
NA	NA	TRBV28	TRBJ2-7	CASSGSAYYEQYF	TGTGCCAGCAGTGGTAGCGCCTACTACGAGCAGTACTTC
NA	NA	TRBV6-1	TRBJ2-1	CASTHLGVQGGEQFF	TGTGCCAGTACGCACCTAGGGGTCCAGGGGGGTGAGCAGTTCTTC
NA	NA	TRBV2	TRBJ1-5	CASLGAYSNQPQHF	TGTGCCAGTTTGGGCGCATATAGCAATCAGCCCCAGCATTTT
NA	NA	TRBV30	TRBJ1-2	CAWTPGIHYGYTF	TGTGCCTGGACCCCCGGGATTCACTATGGCTACACCTTC
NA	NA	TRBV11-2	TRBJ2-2	CASSLGRAGELFF	TGTGCCAGCAGCTTAGGGCGGGCCGGGGAGCTGTTTTTT
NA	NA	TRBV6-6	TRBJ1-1	CASSPTTRNTEAFF	TGTGCCAGCAGTCCGACGACAAGGAACACTGAAGCTTTCTTT
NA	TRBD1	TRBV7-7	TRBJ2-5	CASSLNRGSRETQYF	TGTGCTAGCAGCTTGAACAGGGGGTCGCGAGAGACCCAGTACTTC
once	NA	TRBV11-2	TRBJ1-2	CASSSLQGRLDGYTF	TGTGCCAGCAGCTCCTTACAGGGCCGGCTTGATGGCTACACCTTC
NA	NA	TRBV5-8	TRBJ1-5	CASSPGQPQHF	TGTGCCAGCAGCCCGGGACAGCCCCAGCATTTT